These T cell receptor beta chains were read from a single sample in a study of blood T cell repertoires in COVID-19. TCRdb keeps only in-frame clones here, not all; method: immunoSEQ multiplex PCR. The sample includes approximately 320,000 clones, around nine tenths seen only once; the top ten take 11%. Sequenced sample: peripheral blood. All receptors come from a woman younger than 45 with COVID-19, enrolled during active disease. Each CDR3 is given with its conserved first and last residue. Fields, in order: D gene, J gene, clone size, V gene, CDR3 protein, CDR3 DNA. The D gene is left open where the match is weak. Size is omitted from some rows. Given values are once, few, many or a class for expanded clones.

D: TRBD1; J: TRBJ1-5; size: -; V: TRBV6-1; CDR3: CASSEKQGINQPQHF; DNA: TGTGCCAGCAGTGAAAAACAGGGGATCAATCAGCCCCAGCATTTT
D: TRBD2; J: TRBJ2-1; size: -; V: TRBV9; CDR3: CASSVDPGGGNEQFF; DNA: TGTGCCAGCAGCGTAGACCCCGGGGGGGGAAATGAGCAGTTCTTC
D: TRBD1; J: TRBJ2-7; size: -; V: TRBV19; CDR3: CASSPGTGLSYEQYF; DNA: TGTGCCAGTAGTCCAGGGACAGGACTTTCCTACGAGCAGTACTTC
D: -; J: TRBJ2-1; size: -; V: TRBV5-1; CDR3: CASSVGHLSYNEQFF; DNA: TGCGCCAGCTCCGTGGGGCATTTGTCCTACAATGAGCAGTTCTTC
D: TRBD1; J: TRBJ1-5; size: -; V: TRBV19; CDR3: CASRTGTGGSNQPQHF; DNA: TGTGCCAGCCGGACCGGGACAGGGGGTTCCAATCAGCCCCAGCATTTT
D: TRBD1; J: TRBJ2-3; size: -; V: TRBV28; CDR3: CASSPPDRDTDTQYF; DNA: TGTGCCAGCAGTCCCCCGGACAGGGACACAGATACGCAGTATTTT
D: TRBD2; J: TRBJ2-7; size: once; V: TRBV7-9; CDR3: CASSYSSGAYEQYF; DNA: TGTGCCAGCAGCTATTCTAGCGGGGCCTACGAGCAGTACTTC
D: TRBD2; J: TRBJ2-1; size: -; V: TRBV6-1; CDR3: CASSDTLAANNEQFF; DNA: TGTGCCAGCAGTGACACACTAGCGGCCAACAATGAGCAGTTCTTC
D: -; J: TRBJ1-5; size: -; V: TRBV15; CDR3: CATSRDTGGDQPQHF; DNA: TGTGCCACCAGCAGAGATACGGGGGGCGATCAGCCCCAGCATTTT
D: -; J: TRBJ1-2; size: -; V: TRBV28; CDR3: CASSLSSGFGYTF; DNA: TGTGCCAGCAGTTTATCCTCCGGGTTTGGCTACACCTTC
D: -; J: TRBJ1-3; size: few; V: TRBV3-1/TRBV3-2; CDR3: CASSQVGSGRTTIYF; DNA: TGTGCCAGCAGCCAGGTCGGGTCCGGTCGAACCACCATATATTTT
D: -; J: TRBJ2-5; size: once; V: TRBV11-2; CDR3: CASSLDRRVPETQYF; DNA: TGTGCCAGCAGCTTAGACCGGAGGGTCCCAGAGACCCAGTACTTC
D: TRBD2; J: TRBJ2-2; size: -; V: TRBV5-1; CDR3: CASSSKRGADTGELFF; DNA: TGCGCCAGCAGCTCCAAGCGGGGGGCCGACACCGGGGAGCTGTTTTTT
D: -; J: TRBJ2-1; size: -; V: TRBV19; CDR3: CASSLPGLSSYNEQFF; DNA: TGTGCCAGTAGTTTGCCGGGACTTAGCTCCTACAATGAGCAGTTCTTC
D: TRBD1; J: TRBJ2-2; size: -; V: TRBV7-9; CDR3: CASSPPGQEDPNTGELFF; DNA: TGTGCCAGCAGCCCCCCGGGACAGGAAGATCCGAACACCGGGGAGCTGTTTTTT
D: -; J: TRBJ1-5; size: -; V: TRBV20-1; CDR3: CSASPFFEPQHF; DNA: TGCAGTGCTAGTCCGTTTTTCGAGCCCCAGCATTTT
D: -; J: TRBJ2-2; size: -; V: TRBV24-1; CDR3: CATSAQGWTGELFF; DNA: TGTGCCACCAGTGCCCAGGGCTGGACCGGGGAGCTGTTTTTT
D: TRBD1; J: TRBJ1-1; size: -; V: TRBV5-1; CDR3: CASSPKGQGFRMNTEAFF; DNA: TGCGCCAGCAGCCCCAAGGGACAGGGATTTAGGATGAACACTGAAGCTTTCTTT
D: -; J: TRBJ1-4; size: -; V: TRBV7-8; CDR3: CASSSNRVENEKLFF; DNA: TGTGCCAGCAGCTCCAACAGGGTCGAGAATGAAAAACTGTTTTTT
D: TRBD1; J: TRBJ1-1; size: once; V: TRBV11-3; CDR3: CASSIDRVTEAFF; DNA: TGTGCCAGCAGCATTGACAGGGTCACTGAAGCTTTCTTT
D: -; J: TRBJ2-7; size: -; V: TRBV18; CDR3: CASSPDMESYEQYF; DNA: TGTGCCAGCTCACCCGACATGGAATCCTACGAGCAGTACTTC
D: -; J: TRBJ1-6; size: -; V: TRBV28; CDR3: CASVVDSYNSPLHF; DNA: TGTGCCAGCGTTGTGGACAGCTATAATTCACCCCTCCACTTT
D: TRBD2; J: TRBJ2-1; size: -; V: TRBV5-6; CDR3: CASSLGTSGVYNEQFF; DNA: TGTGCCAGCAGCCTAGGGACTAGCGGAGTCTACAATGAGCAGTTCTTC
D: -; J: TRBJ1-5; size: -; V: TRBV27; CDR3: CASSLAWNQPQHF; DNA: TGTGCCAGCAGTTTGGCCTGGAATCAGCCCCAGCATTTT
D: TRBD1; J: TRBJ1-2; size: -; V: TRBV5-6; CDR3: CASSLPRQGAYGYTF; DNA: TGTGCCAGCAGCTTGCCCCGACAGGGGGCCTATGGCTACACCTTC
D: -; J: TRBJ1-5; size: -; V: TRBV12-5; CDR3: CASGRLPGSNQPQHF; DNA: TGTGCTAGTGGTCGCCTGCCGGGAAGCAATCAGCCCCAGCATTTT
D: -; J: TRBJ1-5; size: -; V: TRBV6-5; CDR3: CASRWDFFSNQPQHF; DNA: TGTGCCAGCCGTTGGGACTTCTTTAGCAATCAGCCCCAGCATTTT
D: TRBD1; J: TRBJ2-7; size: -; V: TRBV19; CDR3: CASSTGQGRLGEDYEQYF; DNA: TGTGCCAGTAGTACCGGACAGGGGCGGCTGGGTGAGGACTACGAGCAGTACTTC
D: TRBD1; J: TRBJ1-4; size: -; V: TRBV6-2/TRBV6-3; CDR3: CASSFTGVGEKLFF; DNA: TGTGCCAGCAGTTTTACAGGGGTTGGAGAAAAACTGTTTTTT
D: -; J: TRBJ1-1; size: -; V: TRBV13; CDR3: CASGGLNTEAFF; DNA: TGTGCCAGCGGAGGATTGAACACTGAAGCTTTCTTT
D: TRBD1; J: TRBJ1-5; size: -; V: TRBV20-1; CDR3: CSASKTGYQPQHF; DNA: TGCAGTGCTAGTAAGACAGGGTATCAGCCCCAGCATTTT
D: -; J: TRBJ1-1; size: -; V: TRBV27; CDR3: CASSSQGRTEAFF; DNA: TGTGCCAGCAGTTCACAGGGACGGACTGAAGCTTTCTTT
D: -; J: TRBJ2-2; size: -; V: TRBV3-1/TRBV3-2; CDR3: CASSKTNEHTGELFF; DNA: TGTGCCAGCAGCAAAACTAATGAGCACACCGGGGAGCTGTTTTTT